These 15 T cell receptor beta chains came from one sample sequenced in a study of CD8+ T cells in alopecia areata. Regarding treatment: oral pan-JAK inhibitor, 5-10 mg twice daily. Following extraction, RNA underwent reverse transcription to cDNA, which served as the sequencing template. The data were produced by immunoSEQ multiplex PCR, yet TCRdb's version contains in-frame clones alone and is incomplete. The sample lists 90,000 to 150,000 clones; approximately 52% were seen once. The source was CD8+ T cells sorted from blood, collected at week 4, from a patient treated with tofacitinib. The receptors here all came from a human donor with alopecia areata.

The V and J genes are TRBV10-3 and TRBJ2-7; 7 bases fit TRBD1. CDR3 length equals 13 residues. The junction had 5 bases not matched to a gene; V was cut back by 6 bases and J by 3 bases. Germline V gene sequence: CDR1 ENHRY, CDR2 SYGVKD. The CDR3 spells CAISDGTDYEQYF. CDR3 nucleotide sequence: TGTGCCATCAGCGACGGGACAGACTACGAGCAGTACTTC.

This clone was seen a few times. The chain has TRBV7-6 and TRBJ2-7, with D uncertain. V was pared by 5 bases and J by 3 bases, with 8 bases between. The CDR3 length is 12 residues. Germline V lookup: CDR1 SGHVS, CDR2 FNYEAQ. CDR3 DNA sequence: TGTGCCAGCAGCCAGTCGGGCTACGAGCAGTACTTC. This codes for CASSQSGYEQYF.

The chain carries TRBV7-9 and TRBJ1-2, with D possibly being TRBD1 (5 bases). The CDR3 spans 15 residues. The germline V gene has CDR1 SEHNR and CDR2 FQNEAQ (reference sequence). Trimming pared 5 bases from V and 0 bases from J, leaving 13 bases between. Written as DNA, the CDR3 is TGTGCCAGCAGCCGGGGGACGGACCCTAACTATGGCTACACCTTC. Its translation is CASSRGTDPNYGYTF.

The gene calls are TRBV15 and TRBJ2-1; 7 bases line up with TRBD2. The ends lost 6 bases at V and 6 bases at J; junction bases unmatched: 5. Germline CDR1 reads LNHNV; CDR2 reads YYDKDF (reference sequence). The CDR3 totals 13 residues. CDR3 loop: CATSGGVFNEQFF. The CDR3 DNA is TGTGCCACCAGTGGGGGGGTCTTCAATGAGCAGTTCTTC.

This clone was seen only a few times. The chain couples TRBV25-1 to TRBJ2-6; unclear D gene. Germline CDR1 and CDR2: MGHDK and SYGVNS. The CDR3 contains 15 residues. Trimming removed 3 bases at V and 0 bases at J, with 6 bases between. DNA for the CDR3: TGTGCCAGCAGTGACCGATACTCTGGGGCCAACGTCCTGACTTTC. The encoded protein is CASSDRYSGANVLTF. The full variable domain, its missing parts supplied by reference TRBV25-1 and TRBJ2-6, is EADIYQTPRYLVIGTGKKITLECSQTMGHDKMYWYQQDPGMELHLIHYSYGVNSTEKGDLSSESTVSRIRTEHFPLTLESARPSHTSQYLCASSDRYSGANVLTFGAGSRLTVL.

V and J are TRBV29-1 and TRBJ2-7, with 7 bases identical to TRBD1. The trim removed 4 bases at V and 2 bases at J, leaving 5 bases unmatched. The length of the CDR3 is 13 residues. The germline gives CDR1 SQVTM, CDR2 ANQGSEA. The CDR3 nucleotides are TGCAGCGTTGTGGGGGACAGCGCCTACGAGCAGTACTTC. Translated, it gives CSVVGDSAYEQYF.

The J gene is TRBJ2-1, the V gene TRBV4-1; the D is unclear. Germline V CDR1 and CDR2: MGHRA, YSYEKL. This CDR3 region has 13 residues. V was trimmed by 1 base and J by 4 bases, leaving 5 bases between them. The DNA of the CDR3 is TGCGCCAGCAGCCAAGCCCAGTACAATGAGCAGTTCTTC. This encodes CASSQAQYNEQFF.

This clone showed up just a few times. This rearrangement joins TRBV29-1 to TRBJ2-1, with unresolved D. V dropped 4 bases and J dropped 8 bases, with 6 bases sitting between them. The germline CDR1 and CDR2 sequences are SQVTM and ANQGSEA. The CDR3 has 10 amino acids. CDR3 protein: CSVVQHEQFF. In DNA form, the CDR3 reads TGCAGCGTTGTACAGCATGAGCAGTTCTTC.

The J gene is TRBJ2-6, the V gene TRBV27; no firm D call. This CDR3 region has 14 residues. CDR1 and CDR2 (germline): MNHEY, SMNVEV (reference sequence). V was pared by 8 bases and J by 0 bases, with 8 bases between. Here the CDR3 DNA reads TGTGCCAGCGTCAGTAGCTCTGGGGCCAACGTCCTGACTTTC. This encodes CASVSSSGANVLTF.

This chain connects TRBV29-1 to TRBJ2-4; the D is unclear. V gave up 5 bases and J gave up 0 bases, with 11 bases separating them. The CDR3 has 14 amino acids. CDR1 SQVTM and CDR2 ANQGSEA come from the germline V gene. CDR3 in amino acids: CSVSGGVAKNIQYF. The CDR3 nucleotides are TGCAGCGTTTCTGGCGGCGTAGCCAAAAACATTCAGTACTTC. Supplemented by reference TRBV29-1 and TRBJ2-4, the full variable domain reads SAVISQKPSRDICQRGTSLTIQCQVDSQVTMMFWYRQQPGQSLTLIATANQGSEATYESGFVIDKFPISRPNLTFSTLTVSNMSPEDSSIYLCSVSGGVAKNIQYFGAGTRLSVL.

V is TRBV15 and J is TRBJ1-2; 7 bases agree with TRBD1. V was clipped by 1 base and J by 1 base; unmatched bases: 12. The CDR3 sequence is 18 residues long. Germline CDR1 and CDR2: LNHNV and YYDKDF (reference sequence). CDR3 in DNA: TGTGCCACCAGCAGAGGAGGGGGCAAGTCGGCGGTTAACTATGGCTACACCTTC. Translated, it gives CATSRGGGKSAVNYGYTF.

The genes are TRBV29-1 and TRBJ1-1; no firm D call. CDR1 and CDR2 from the germline V gene are SQVTM and ANQGSEA. CDR3 length: 12 amino acids. Trimming pared 2 bases from V and 4 bases from J, leaving 8 bases between. In DNA, the CDR3 is TGCAGCGTTGAACTCGAGACCACTGAAGCTTTCTTT. Translated: CSVELETTEAFF.

The chain links TRBV29-1 to TRBJ1-2; 8 bases line up with TRBD1. J was trimmed by 11 bases and V by 0 bases; bases with no gene match: 8. CDR1 and CDR2 (germline): SQVTM, ANQGSEA. The CDR3 contains 13 residues. The chain's CDR3 is CSVEDREDRAYTF. The CDR3 nucleotides read TGCAGCGTTGAAGATCGGGAGGACAGGGCTTACACCTTC.

V and J are TRBV30 and TRBJ2-3, with D hard to call. The length of the CDR3 is 12 residues. Trimming removed 3 bases from V and 6 bases from J, with 10 bases in between. Per germline, CDR1 GTSNPN and CDR2 SVGIG (reference sequence). CDR3 in DNA: TGTGCCTGGAGATCGACGCGGGATACGCAGTATTTT. Residues: CAWRSTRDTQYF.

There are a few counts of this clone. This chain uses TRBV5-6 with TRBJ2-7, with D uncertain. This CDR3 contains 15 residues. Germline lookup yields CDR1 SGHDT and CDR2 YYEEEE. V was pared by 0 bases and J by 6 bases, with 16 bases between. This CDR3 reads CASSLVTEPPLEQYF. CDR3 bases: TGTGCCAGCAGCTTGGTTACCGAACCCCCTCTCGAGCAGTACTTC.